The entry below gives a single TCR beta chain sequence along with its context. The assay was immunoSEQ multiplex PCR, and TCRdb's table has in-frame clones only and misses some. This table holds under 250,000 clones, approximately 80% found once. The data derive from a study of blood T cell repertoires in COVID-19. Germline V gives CDR1 SEHNR, CDR2 FQNEAQ (reference sequence). Deletions cut 2 bases from V and 6 bases from J, with 7 bases between. The CDR3 is made up of 12 amino acids. The source material was PBMCs or T cells enriched from blood (not recorded which). The rearrangement joins TRBV7-9 to TRBJ1-2; D possibly corresponds to TRBD1 (6 bases). The sequence derives from a man in his 60s who had recovered from COVID-19. DNA of the CDR3: TGTGCCAGCAGCTTAACAGGGAATGGCTACACCTTC. Encoded protein: CASSLTGNGYTF. Supplemented by reference TRBV7-9 and TRBJ1-2, the full variable domain reads DTGVSQNPRHKITKRGQNVTFRCDPISEHNRLYWYRQTLGQGPEFLTYFQNEAQLEKSRLLSDRFSAERPKGSFSTLEIQRTEQGDSAMYLCASSLTGNGYTFGSGTRLTVV.